Listed below are T cell receptor beta chains from one sample, sequenced in a study of blood T cell repertoires in COVID-19. Some clones are missing from TCRdb's copy, which holds only in-frame ones; the method was immunoSEQ multiplex PCR. The data show 120,000 or so clones, with 77% seen just once and 7.9% held by the top ten. Input material: peripheral blood. The receptor set was obtained from a human donor in a cohort sampled during active COVID-19. Both conserved end residues are part of each CDR3. D genes are given only for firm matches. Size tells how often a clone was seen (once, few, many) or the class of an expanded clone, and some rows leave it out.

CDR3: CASSPGSTEAFF; DNA: TGCGCCAGCAGCCCGGGGTCCACTGAAGCTTTCTTT; V: TRBV5-1; J: TRBJ1-1; size: NA; D: NA
CDR3: CATSRDIVAFF; DNA: TGTGCCACCAGCAGAGACATAGTAGCTTTCTTT; V: TRBV15; J: TRBJ1-1; size: few; D: NA
CDR3: CASSNRVDTEAFF; DNA: TGTGCCAGCAGCAACAGGGTGGACACTGAAGCTTTCTTT; V: TRBV14; J: TRBJ1-1; size: few; D: NA
CDR3: CASSDPGQGGKETQYF; DNA: TGTGCCAGCAGTGATCCCGGACAGGGAGGGAAAGAGACCCAGTACTTC; V: TRBV13; J: TRBJ2-5; size: NA; D: NA
CDR3: CASSLAGAYQETQYF; DNA: TGTGCCAGCAGTCTAGCGGGGGCGTACCAAGAGACCCAGTACTTC; V: TRBV6-5; J: TRBJ2-5; size: NA; D: TRBD2
CDR3: CAISDGTAYTF; DNA: TGTGCCATCAGTGACGGGACAGCCTACACCTTC; V: TRBV10-3; J: TRBJ1-2; size: NA; D: TRBD1
CDR3: CASSPRPQAHSGNTIYF; DNA: TGTGCCAGCAGTCCCCGACCACAGGCCCACTCTGGAAACACCATATATTTT; V: TRBV27; J: TRBJ1-3; size: NA; D: NA
CDR3: CASSSPTGGLGTEAFF; DNA: TGTGCCAGTAGTTCCCCAACTGGGGGACTGGGGACTGAAGCTTTCTTT; V: TRBV19; J: TRBJ1-1; size: NA; D: NA
CDR3: CASRGQGQLFF; DNA: TGTGCCAGCAGGGGGCAGGGGCAACTGTTTTTT; V: TRBV27; J: TRBJ1-4; size: NA; D: NA
CDR3: CATRTSGSYEQYF; DNA: TGTGCCACCAGAACTAGCGGGTCCTACGAGCAGTACTTC; V: TRBV15; J: TRBJ2-7; size: NA; D: TRBD2
CDR3: CASSQDAGPNYGYTF; DNA: TGCGCCAGCAGCCAAGATGCGGGACCTAACTATGGCTACACCTTC; V: TRBV4-1; J: TRBJ1-2; size: NA; D: NA
CDR3: CASSEAGSSYEQYF; DNA: TGTGCCAGCAGTGAAGCCGGGAGCTCCTACGAGCAGTACTTC; V: TRBV6-1; J: TRBJ2-7; size: NA; D: NA
CDR3: CASSALAGVTGELFF; DNA: TGTGCCAGCAGCGCCCTAGCGGGAGTCACCGGGGAGCTGTTTTTT; V: TRBV9; J: TRBJ2-2; size: once; D: TRBD2
CDR3: CASSQPGQNTEAFF; DNA: TGTGCCAGCAGCCAACCGGGACAAAACACTGAAGCTTTCTTT; V: TRBV3-1/TRBV3-2; J: TRBJ1-1; size: NA; D: NA
CDR3: CASSSLRQGSGYTF; DNA: TGTGCCAGCAGTTCTCTACGACAGGGCTCTGGCTACACCTTC; V: TRBV27; J: TRBJ1-2; size: NA; D: TRBD1
CDR3: CASSLSRTGLYEQYF; DNA: TGTGCCAGCAGTTTATCCCGGACAGGGTTGTACGAGCAGTACTTC; V: TRBV27; J: TRBJ2-7; size: NA; D: TRBD1
CDR3: CATSRDLATANYGYTF; DNA: TGTGCCACCAGCAGAGATTTAGCAACCGCTAACTATGGCTACACCTTC; V: TRBV15; J: TRBJ1-2; size: NA; D: NA
CDR3: CASRQPGQGSYEQYF; DNA: TGTGCCAGCCGTCAACCGGGACAGGGGTCCTACGAGCAGTACTTC; V: TRBV7-9; J: TRBJ2-7; size: NA; D: TRBD1
CDR3: CASSNASGHNYGYTF; DNA: TGTGCCAGCAGCAATGCTTCCGGACATAACTATGGCTACACCTTC; V: TRBV21-1; J: TRBJ1-2; size: NA; D: NA
CDR3: CASSSRTSGGDEQYF; DNA: TGTGCCAGCAGTTCCCGGACTAGCGGAGGGGACGAGCAGTACTTC; V: TRBV28; J: TRBJ2-7; size: NA; D: TRBD2
CDR3: CASSLERTGGTNTEAFF; DNA: TGTGCCAGCAGCTTAGAGCGGACAGGGGGAACGAACACTGAAGCTTTCTTT; V: TRBV7-6; J: TRBJ1-1; size: NA; D: TRBD1
CDR3: CASSLAGSSRDGYTF; DNA: TGTGCCAGCAGCTTAGCAGGGAGTAGTCGAGATGGCTACACCTTC; V: TRBV7-8; J: TRBJ1-2; size: large; D: NA
CDR3: CASIKTTGRNEKLFF; DNA: TGTGCCAGCATAAAAACGACAGGCCGTAATGAAAAACTGTTTTTT; V: TRBV6-5; J: TRBJ1-4; size: NA; D: NA
CDR3: CASSFPGLISYEQYF; DNA: TGTGCCAGCAGTTTTCCGGGACTGATCTCCTACGAGCAGTACTTC; V: TRBV27; J: TRBJ2-7; size: NA; D: NA
CDR3: CASSPSLDTGELFF; DNA: TGTGCCAGCAGCCCGAGCTTGGACACCGGGGAGCTGTTTTTT; V: TRBV7-6; J: TRBJ2-2; size: NA; D: NA
CDR3: CASSRWTSQDEQYF; DNA: TGTGCCAGCAGTAGGTGGACTAGCCAGGACGAGCAGTACTTC; V: TRBV2; J: TRBJ2-7; size: NA; D: TRBD2
CDR3: CATSDLQTGTSAIYEQYF; DNA: TGTGCCACCAGTGATTTGCAGACGGGGACATCAGCCATCTACGAGCAGTACTTC; V: TRBV24-1; J: TRBJ2-7; size: NA; D: NA
CDR3: CASSSGTSGAHEQFF; DNA: TGCGCCAGCAGCTCCGGGACTAGCGGAGCACATGAGCAGTTCTTC; V: TRBV5-1; J: TRBJ2-1; size: NA; D: TRBD2
CDR3: CASSHMDGYTF; DNA: TGTGCCAGCAGCCACATGGATGGCTACACCTTC; V: TRBV11-2; J: TRBJ1-2; size: NA; D: NA
CDR3: CASSSASRGQRTSYEQYF; DNA: TGTGCCAGCAGCTCAGCTAGCCGCGGACAGCGGACCTCCTACGAGCAGTACTTC; V: TRBV7-9; J: TRBJ2-7; size: NA; D: NA
CDR3: CAISESETSGGARDTQYF; DNA: TGTGCCATCAGTGAGTCTGAGACTAGCGGGGGGGCAAGAGATACGCAGTATTTT; V: TRBV10-3; J: TRBJ2-3; size: NA; D: TRBD2
CDR3: CASITGGILEQYF; DNA: TGTGCCAGCATAACAGGGGGCATCCTCGAGCAGTACTTC; V: TRBV6-5; J: TRBJ2-7; size: NA; D: TRBD1
CDR3: CASTEGEGLRAQYF; DNA: TGTGCCAGCACCGAGGGGGAGGGCCTCAGGGCCCAGTACTTC; V: TRBV5-6; J: TRBJ2-5; size: NA; D: NA